This T cell receptor beta chain was profiled in a study of T-cell memory formation after mild COVID-19 (dated by TCRdb to the early 2020s). Notes on the research overall: Most TCR sequence clusters were specific to one of the two donors. T-cell clones expanding and contracting after mild COVID-19 in two donors were tracked by longitudinal TCRalpha and TCRbeta repertoire sequencing. Two young, previously healthy adult volunteers made up the cohort, one male and one female. Study-wide findings and limitations: Some responding clones were found in pre-infection memory, which suggests that pre-existing cross-reactive memory T cells took part in the SARS-CoV-2 response. Balanced CD4/CD8 phenotypes were observed for clones contracting from day 15 to 85, whereas a bias towards CD4+ was observed for a second wave of clones expanding from day 15 to 37. Only a couple of mild cases were covered in the study, and larger cohorts including severe cases with pre-infection samples were considered necessary. Contracting CD4+ clones turned up mainly in the CM and EM memory subsets, whereas EMRA was where CD8+ clones were enriched. The second-wave clones that peaked on day 37 were not confirmed to be SARS-CoV-2 specific.

The CDR3 runs 13 residues from the cysteine to the phenylalanine. Just CDR3 DNA is preserved here, 39 bases in frame from base 1. Via the germline V gene (reference sequence), CDR1 is DFQATT and CDR2 SNEGSKA. Unmatched junction bases come to 6, with V trimmed by 3 bases and J by 9 bases. Ficoll-Paque density gradient centrifugation was used to isolate PBMCs. This clonotype appeared a few times. The antigen it recognizes is unknown. No much larger clone is present one base from it, and per-base qualities are unavailable. TCRdb lists the instrument as Illumina NovaSeq 6000. Using 5'RACE with constant-segment primers, TCRalpha and TCRbeta cDNA libraries were constructed, with sample barcodes and unique molecular identifiers added in the process. Trizol reagent was used to extract RNA from every sample. Amplification of the libraries took two PCR steps, and the second step added a second sample barcode plus Illumina TruSeq adapters. Sequencing of libraries was performed on an Illumina NovaSeq with 2 x 150 bp paired-end reads. As for how the authors treated the data: The reads were demultiplexed and collapsed into UMI-guided consensus sequences using migec v1.2.7. With mixcr v2.1.11, UMI consensuses were aligned to TRA and TRB V and J templates and assembled into clonotypes. A clonotype was counted as expanded or contracted only if both edgeR and NoisET called the change significant, with noise models trained on biological replicates. For edgeR calls, the cutoffs were a false discovery rate-adjusted p below 0.01 and a log2 fold-change threshold of 1. As an exploratory analysis of dynamics, PCA with hierarchical clustering was applied to max-normalized trajectories of the 1000 most abundant clonotypes. Separately sequenced CD4+ and CD8+ repertoires were used to assign the CD4 or CD8 phenotype of responding clones. TCRdb applied fastp at Q25 and MiXCR to the public reads, then kept only in-frame beta chains. Every entry covers one CDR3 protein and lists the most common genes and DNA from its rows. These V and J calls derive from TCRdb rather than the authors' analysis. For this sample the table gives about half a million distinct CDR3 sequences, of which 15% to 20% were detected only once. About 12% of the sample is held by the ten biggest clonotypes.

Sequenced input: PBMCs or a T cell subset sorted from them (not recorded which). The V and J segments used are TRBV20-1 and TRBJ1-5; TRBD1 aligns with 9 central bases. The receptor was isolated from an adult woman who had mild COVID-19 (a few samples of this study predate the infection). The sample titles of this study are shuffled in the database, so cell type and time point are left out; the donor was told from shared clones. The CDR3 region has the sequence CSASPGTGSPQHF. The DNA reads TGCAGTGCTAGTCCCGGGACAGGGTCGCCCCAGCATTTT.